This paragraph covers one T cell receptor beta chain sequence. The antigen is unknown. With no exception, relapse followed autologous stem cell transplantation in all patients, and brentuximab vedotin exposure varied. Clones were sequenced by immunoSEQ multiplex PCR, and TCRdb holds only the in-frame ones, with some missing. Among about 75,000 clones listed, approximately 94% were seen once. This sample is drawn from a study of PD-1 blockade in classical Hodgkin lymphoma. Study overall: Patients were dosed intravenously with nivolumab at 3 mg/kg every 2 weeks. Overall study findings and caveats: At C4D1, TCR diversity had climbed significantly for CD4+ cells, though not for CD8+ cells. Newly diagnosed patients had baseline TCR diversity that was reportedly lower than that of healthy donors. Patients were excluded if nivolumab began under 1 year after ASCT (the autologous transplant).

Germline assignment: CDR1 LNHDA and CDR2 SQIVND (reference sequence). The CDR3 runs to 16 residues. Trimming stripped 10 bases from V and 0 bases from J, with 19 bases between. The material sequenced was peripheral blood mononuclear cells (PBMCs), taken at baseline. The origin of this receptor is a human donor with classical Hodgkin lymphoma. The V gene is TRBV19, the J gene TRBJ1-3, with D unresolved. CDR3 sequence reads: CATTSSYGSSGNTIYF. The CDR3 coding sequence is TGTGCCACCACCTCAAGTTACGGGAGCTCTGGAAACACCATATATTTT. The variable domain in full, with the rest retrieved from reference TRBV19 and TRBJ1-3, is DGGITQSPKYLFRKEGQNVTLSCEQNLNHDAMYWYRQDPGQGLRLIYYSQIVNDFQKGDIAEGYSVSREKKESFPLTVTSAQKNPTAFYLCATTSSYGSSGNTIYFGEGSWLTVV.